This entry lists 7 T cell receptor beta chains sequenced from one sample in a study of CD8 T cells in Susac syndrome. cDNA came from around 0.5 to 1 ug RNA primed by random hexamers. TCRdb re-analysed the immunoSEQ multiplex PCR reads in MiXCR, keeping a single row per CDR3 protein. Of hundreds of thousands of distinct CDR3 sequences listed, about 93% are singletons. The sequenced sample consisted of CD4+ T cells from PBMCs. These receptors were taken from a human donor with multiple sclerosis.

The gene calls are TRBV5-1 and TRBJ2-3; TRBD2 aligns across 8 bases. The CDR3 contains 14 residues. Trimming at V came to 5 bases and at J to 2 bases, leaving 4 bases not matched to a gene. Germline CDR1 is SGHRS and CDR2 is YFSETQ. The CDR3 here is CASSPAGDTDTQYF. The CDR3 DNA is TGCGCCAGCAGTCCAGCGGGGGACACAGATACGCAGTATTTT.

V is TRBV10-2 and J is TRBJ2-7, with D possibly TRBD1 on 6 matching bases. CDR3 length: 13 residues. V was pared by 6 bases and J by 9 bases, with 18 bases between. From germline, CDR1 is WSHSY and CDR2 SAAADI. The CDR3 loop reads CASRGLQGHRQYF. For the CDR3, the DNA is TGCGCCAGCAGGGGTTTACAGGGCCATCGGCAGTACTTC.

The chain recombines TRBV19 with TRBJ2-2, with D uncertain. In germline, CDR1 is LNHDA, CDR2 SQIVND (reference sequence). With 0 bases removed from V and 7 bases from J, the gap between germline ends came to 9 bases. The CDR3 has 14 amino acids. In nucleotides, the CDR3 is TGTGCCAGTAGTATAGATCAGAGAGGCGGGGAGCTGTTTTTT. Translating it yields CASSIDQRGGELFF.

The chain combines TRBV3-1 with TRBJ1-6; TRBD1 matches at 7 bases. The trim removed 3 bases at V and 7 bases at J, leaving 3 bases unmatched. CDR1 and CDR2 (germline): LGHDT, YNNKEL (reference sequence). The length of the CDR3 is 14 residues. CDR3 bases: TGTGCCAGCAGCCATGGGACAGAAAATTCACCCCTCCACTTT. This encodes CASSHGTENSPLHF.

Here the CDR3 reads CASSLDGLAGFYEQYF. DNA for the CDR3: TGTGCCAGCAGCTTGGACGGACTAGCAGGGTTCTACGAGCAGTACTTC. This sequence joins TRBV7-8 and TRBJ2-7; 8 bases map to TRBD2. Trimming removed 3 bases from V and 3 bases from J; junction bases left unmatched: 10. This CDR3 contains 16 residues. The germline CDR1 and CDR2 sequences are SGHVS and FQNEAQ.

This clonotype came up once. V is TRBV7-6 and J is TRBJ1-6; no reliable D call. Trimming left V 5 bases short and J 10 bases short, with 15 bases between. The germline gives CDR1 SGHVS, CDR2 FNYEAQ. The CDR3 loop spans 14 amino acids. The CDR3 spells CASSPDGTESPLHF. CDR3 in DNA: TGTGCCAGCAGCCCGGACGGAACTGAATCACCCCTCCACTTT.

The chain carries TRBV19 and TRBJ2-2, with D perhaps TRBD2 (5 bases). Germline loops: CDR1 LNHDA, CDR2 SQIVND (reference sequence). Trimming removed 5 bases at V and 5 bases at J, with 9 bases between. The length of the CDR3 is 13 residues. The DNA for the CDR3 is TGTGCCAGTAGTTCCCGACTAACCGGGGAGCTGTTTTTT. It translates to CASSSRLTGELFF.